Shown below are 5 T cell receptor beta chains from a single sample sequenced in a study of T cell repertoires in cytomegalovirus infection. These receptors have no known antigen. TCRdb used MiXCR to reprocess the reads, holding one entry per CDR3 protein. The sample holds a few hundred thousand distinct CDR3 sequences; around 25% are singletons and the top ten take 13%. Sample: cultured PBMCs, taken from culture after CMV antigen stimulation. The receptors shown here come from a human donor in good health (CMV status not recorded). Some clones in this sample may be carry-over from other donors' samples.

This clonotype showed up just a few times. CDR3 DNA sequence: TGTGCTAGTGGTTTTGGCGGCTATGGCTACACCTTC. Encoded protein: CASGFGGYGYTF. The V and J genes are TRBV12-5 and TRBJ1-2, with no clear D. V lost 3 bases to trimming and J lost 4 bases, with 6 bases between them. The CDR3 spans 12 residues. The germline CDR1 and CDR2 sequences are LGHNT and FRNRAP.

There are many counts of this clonotype. The rearrangement uses TRBV4-1 and TRBJ2-7; TRBD1 might be the D (6 bases). V lost 2 bases and J 1 base, leaving 12 bases between the germline ends. The CDR3 runs 15 residues. Germline assignment: CDR1 MGHRA and CDR2 YSYEKL. CDR3 DNA: TGCGCCAGCAGCCAACCAGGGGTGGTATCCTACGAGCAGTACTTC. This translates into CASSQPGVVSYEQYF.

J is TRBJ1-3 and V is TRBV10-3, with D unresolved. Germline assignment: CDR1 ENHRY and CDR2 SYGVKD. V lost 6 bases and J 0 bases, leaving 6 bases between the germline ends. This CDR3 is 13 amino acids long. The chain's CDR3 is CAIRTSSGNTIYF. The CDR3 nucleotides read TGTGCCATCAGGACTAGCTCTGGAAACACCATATATTTT.

This clonotype was observed many times. The chain recombines TRBV6-2 or TRBV6-3 with TRBJ2-7; 7 bases are shared with TRBD1. This CDR3 is 16 amino acids long. V lost 3 bases, J lost 3 bases, and 11 bases stayed unmatched. In germline, CDR1 is MNHEY, CDR2 SVGEGT. The CDR3: CASSYSIGTDRYEQYV. CDR3 DNA sequence: TGTGCCAGCAGTTATTCTATCGGGACAGATCGCTACGAGCAGTACGTC.

This clonotype was recorded many times. The chain has TRBV11-2 and TRBJ2-3; D gene uncertain. Per the germline V gene, CDR1 is SGHAT and CDR2 is FQNNGV. V was clipped by 5 bases and J by 3 bases, with 12 bases between them. The CDR3 runs to 14 residues. The CDR3 sequence: CASSPRRTTDTQYF. Here the CDR3 DNA reads TGTGCCAGCAGCCCTCGGCGCACTACAGATACGCAGTATTTT. Based on the CDR3 plus reference TRBV11-2 and TRBJ2-3, the full variable domain is EAGVAQSPRYKIIEKRQSVAFWCNPISGHATLYWYQQILGQGPKLLIQFQNNGVVDDSQLPKDRFSAERLKGVDSTLKIQPAKLEDSAVYLCASSPRRTTDTQYFGPGTRLTVL.